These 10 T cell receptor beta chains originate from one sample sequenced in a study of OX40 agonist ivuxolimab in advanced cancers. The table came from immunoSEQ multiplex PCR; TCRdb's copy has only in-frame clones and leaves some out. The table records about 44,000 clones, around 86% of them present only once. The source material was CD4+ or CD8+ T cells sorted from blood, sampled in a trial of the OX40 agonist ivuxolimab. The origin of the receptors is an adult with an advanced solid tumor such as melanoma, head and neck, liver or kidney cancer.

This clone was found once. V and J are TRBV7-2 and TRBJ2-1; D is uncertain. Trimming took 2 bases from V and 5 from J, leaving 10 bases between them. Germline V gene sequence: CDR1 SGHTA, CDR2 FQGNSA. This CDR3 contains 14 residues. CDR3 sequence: CASSLLATDNEQFF. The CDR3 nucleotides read TGTGCCAGCAGCTTATTGGCCACCGACAATGAGCAGTTCTTC.

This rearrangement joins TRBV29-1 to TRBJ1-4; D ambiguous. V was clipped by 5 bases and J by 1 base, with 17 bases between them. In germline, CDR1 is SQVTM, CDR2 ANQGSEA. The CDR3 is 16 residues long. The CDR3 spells CSVNIPTEQTNEKLFF. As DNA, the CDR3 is TGCAGCGTTAATATCCCGACGGAACAAACTAATGAAAAACTGTTTTTT.

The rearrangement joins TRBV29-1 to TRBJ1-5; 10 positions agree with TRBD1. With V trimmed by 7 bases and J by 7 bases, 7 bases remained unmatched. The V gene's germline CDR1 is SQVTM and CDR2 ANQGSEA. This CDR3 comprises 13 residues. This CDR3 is CSGGQGLGQPQHF. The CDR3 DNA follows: TGCAGCGGGGGACAGGGGTTGGGACAGCCCCAGCATTTT.

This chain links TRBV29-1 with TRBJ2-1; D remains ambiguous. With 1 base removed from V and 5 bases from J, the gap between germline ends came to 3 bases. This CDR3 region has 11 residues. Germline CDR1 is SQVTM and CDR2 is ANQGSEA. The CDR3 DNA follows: TGCAGCGTTGAAGCCAACAATGAGCAGTTCTTC. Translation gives CSVEANNEQFF.

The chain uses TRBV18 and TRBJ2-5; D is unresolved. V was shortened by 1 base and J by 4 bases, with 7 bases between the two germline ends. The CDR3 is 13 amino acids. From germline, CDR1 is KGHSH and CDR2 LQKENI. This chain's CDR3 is CASSPRTGETQYF. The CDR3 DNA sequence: TGTGCCAGCTCACCACGAACGGGAGAGACCCAGTACTTC.

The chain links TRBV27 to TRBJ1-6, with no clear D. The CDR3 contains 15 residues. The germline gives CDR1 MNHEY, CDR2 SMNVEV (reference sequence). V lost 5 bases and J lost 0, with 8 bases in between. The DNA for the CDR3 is TGTGCCAGCAGTACCCCCAGCTCCTATAATTCACCCCTCCACTTT. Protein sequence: CASSTPSSYNSPLHF.

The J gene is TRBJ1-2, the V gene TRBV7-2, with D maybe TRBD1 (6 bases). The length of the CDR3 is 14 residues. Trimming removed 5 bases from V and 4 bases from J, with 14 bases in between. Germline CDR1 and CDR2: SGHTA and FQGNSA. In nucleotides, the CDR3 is TGTGCCAGCAGCATGAGGGGGGTAGGCTATGGCTACACCTTC. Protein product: CASSMRGVGYGYTF. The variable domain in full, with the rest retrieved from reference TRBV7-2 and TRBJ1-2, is GAGVSQSPSNKVTEKGKDVELRCDPISGHTALYWYRQSLGQGLEFLIYFQGNSAPDKSGLPSDRFSAERTGGSVSTLTIQRTQQEDSAVYLCASSMRGVGYGYTFGSGTRLTVV.

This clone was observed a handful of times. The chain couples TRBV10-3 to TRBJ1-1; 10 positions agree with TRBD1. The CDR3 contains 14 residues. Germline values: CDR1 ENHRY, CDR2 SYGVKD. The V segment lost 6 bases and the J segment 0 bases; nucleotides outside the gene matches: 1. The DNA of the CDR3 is TGTGCCATCAGGGGACAGGGGATGAACACTGAAGCTTTCTTT. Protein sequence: CAIRGQGMNTEAFF.

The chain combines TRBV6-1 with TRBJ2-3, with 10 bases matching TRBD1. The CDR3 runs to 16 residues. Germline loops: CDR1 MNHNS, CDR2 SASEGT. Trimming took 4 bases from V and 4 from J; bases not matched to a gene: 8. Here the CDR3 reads CASSGKTGGASDTQYF. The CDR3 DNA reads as TGTGCCAGCAGTGGTAAGACAGGGGGCGCATCAGATACGCAGTATTTT.

CDR3 sequence reads: CSVSRTSGYNEQFF. The DNA of the CDR3 is TGCAGCGTTTCGAGGACTAGCGGCTACAATGAGCAGTTCTTC. The chain combines TRBV29-1 with TRBJ2-1, with TRBD2 matching 10 bases. This CDR3 has 14 amino acids. Germline V CDR1 and CDR2: SQVTM, ANQGSEA. Trimming removed 5 bases from V and 3 bases from J; junction bases left unmatched: 4.